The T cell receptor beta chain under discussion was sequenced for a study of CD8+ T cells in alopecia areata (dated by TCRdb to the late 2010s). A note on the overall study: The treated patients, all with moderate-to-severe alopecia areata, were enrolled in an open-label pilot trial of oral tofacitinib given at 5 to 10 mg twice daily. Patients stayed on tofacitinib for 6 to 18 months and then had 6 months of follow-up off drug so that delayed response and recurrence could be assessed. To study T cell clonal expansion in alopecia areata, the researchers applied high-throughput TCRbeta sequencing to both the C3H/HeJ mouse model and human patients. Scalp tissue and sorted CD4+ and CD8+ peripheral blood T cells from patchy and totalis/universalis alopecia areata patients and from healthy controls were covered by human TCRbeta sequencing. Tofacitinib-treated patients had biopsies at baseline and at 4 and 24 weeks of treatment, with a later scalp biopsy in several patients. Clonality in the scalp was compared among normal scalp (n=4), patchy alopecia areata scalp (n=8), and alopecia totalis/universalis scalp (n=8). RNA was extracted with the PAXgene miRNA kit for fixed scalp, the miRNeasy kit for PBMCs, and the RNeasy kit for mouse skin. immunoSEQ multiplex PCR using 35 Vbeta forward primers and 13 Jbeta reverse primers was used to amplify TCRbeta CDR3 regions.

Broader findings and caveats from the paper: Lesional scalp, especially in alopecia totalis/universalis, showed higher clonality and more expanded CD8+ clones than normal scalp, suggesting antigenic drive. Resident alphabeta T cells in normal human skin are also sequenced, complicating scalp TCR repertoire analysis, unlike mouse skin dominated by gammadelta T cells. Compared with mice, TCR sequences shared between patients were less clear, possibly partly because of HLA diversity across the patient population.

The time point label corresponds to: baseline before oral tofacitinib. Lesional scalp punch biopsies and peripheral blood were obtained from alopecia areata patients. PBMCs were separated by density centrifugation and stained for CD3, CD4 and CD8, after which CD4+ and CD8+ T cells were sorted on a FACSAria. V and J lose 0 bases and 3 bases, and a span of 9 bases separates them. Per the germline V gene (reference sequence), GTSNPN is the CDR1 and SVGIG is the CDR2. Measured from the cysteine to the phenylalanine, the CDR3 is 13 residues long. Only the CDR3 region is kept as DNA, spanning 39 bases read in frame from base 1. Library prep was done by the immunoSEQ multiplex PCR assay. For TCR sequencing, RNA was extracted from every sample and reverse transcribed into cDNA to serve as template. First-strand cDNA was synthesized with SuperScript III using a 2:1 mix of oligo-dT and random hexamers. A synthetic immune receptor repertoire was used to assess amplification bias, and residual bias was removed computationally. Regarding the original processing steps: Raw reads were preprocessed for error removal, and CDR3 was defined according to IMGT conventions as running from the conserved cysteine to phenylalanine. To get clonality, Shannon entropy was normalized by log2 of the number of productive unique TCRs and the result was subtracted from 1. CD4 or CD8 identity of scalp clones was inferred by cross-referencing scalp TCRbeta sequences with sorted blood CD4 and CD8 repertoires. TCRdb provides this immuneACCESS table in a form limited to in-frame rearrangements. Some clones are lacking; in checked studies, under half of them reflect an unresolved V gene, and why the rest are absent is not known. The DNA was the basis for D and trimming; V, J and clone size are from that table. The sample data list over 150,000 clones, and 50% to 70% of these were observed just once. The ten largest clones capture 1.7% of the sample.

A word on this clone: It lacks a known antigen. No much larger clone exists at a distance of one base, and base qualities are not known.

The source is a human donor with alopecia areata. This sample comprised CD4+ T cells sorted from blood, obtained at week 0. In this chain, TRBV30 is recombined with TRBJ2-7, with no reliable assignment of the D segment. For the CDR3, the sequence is CAWSVRLNYEQYF. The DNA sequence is TGTGCCTGGAGTGTACGGTTAAACTACGAGCAGTACTTC.